Listed here are 23 T cell receptor beta chains from one sample, sequenced in a study of T cell responses to AZD1222 COVID-19 vaccine. Produced via immunoSEQ multiplex PCR; TCRdb's table is partial and in-frame only. The sample carries about 200,000 clones, approximately 94% recorded once. The sequenced sample was peripheral blood, obtained on day 0 of MenACWY control vaccination. The receptors shown here come from an adult in good health.

The chain links TRBV6-1 to TRBJ1-2; D is undetermined. Germline V lookup: CDR1 MNHNS, CDR2 SASEGT. The CDR3 covers 14 residues. The V end was cut by 0 bases, the J end by 7 bases, with 12 bases between. DNA of the CDR3: TGTGCCAGCAGTGAAGCGCAAGGTAATGGTGGCTACACCTTC. It codes for CASSEAQGNGGYTF.

J is TRBJ2-7 and V is TRBV19, with 7 bases matching TRBD1. Unmatched junction bases numbered 14, after V lost 5 bases and J lost 4 bases. This CDR3 contains 16 residues. Germline loops: CDR1 LNHDA, CDR2 SQIVND (reference sequence). As DNA, the CDR3 is TGTGCCAGTAGTCCCTCCCGTGACAGGGTGGTATACGAGCAGTACTTC. This sequence encodes CASSPSRDRVVYEQYF.

The count of this clone is one. V usage is TRBV5-1 and J usage is TRBJ1-2; 7 bases agree with TRBD1. Unmatched junction bases numbered 6, after V lost 4 bases and J lost 0 bases. The CDR3 runs to 15 residues. The germline gives CDR1 SGHRS, CDR2 YFSETQ. CDR3 sequence: CASSLTGPANYGYTF. CDR3 bases: TGCGCCAGCAGCCTGACAGGGCCAGCTAACTATGGCTACACCTTC.

The genes are TRBV18 and TRBJ1-2; D is undetermined. This CDR3 comprises 14 residues. The germline V gene has CDR1 KGHSH and CDR2 LQKENI. V lost 3 bases, J lost 5 bases, and 13 bases lay in between. The CDR3: CASSPVGGLYGYTF. The CDR3 bases are TGTGCCAGCTCACCCGTGGGCGGACTTTATGGCTACACCTTC.

This chain links TRBV3-1 (or the pseudogene TRBV3-2) with TRBJ2-3; no definite D call. The CDR3 is made up of 16 amino acids. Germline-derived CDR1 and CDR2 are LGHDT and YNNKEL (reference sequence). V was cut by 2 bases and J by 1 base, with 13 bases left in between. The CDR3: CASSQSYSRGTDTQYF. The CDR3, as DNA: TGTGCCAGCAGCCAATCCTACAGCCGCGGCACAGATACGCAGTATTTT.

V usage is TRBV6-5 and J usage is TRBJ1-2; D is unclear. Per the germline V gene, CDR1 is MNHEY and CDR2 is SVGAGI. Trimming stripped 3 bases from V and 2 bases from J, with 7 bases between. This CDR3 is 13 amino acids long. The CDR3 loop is CASSYGRNYGYTF. The CDR3 coding sequence is TGTGCCAGCAGTTATGGAAGGAACTATGGCTACACCTTC.

This clone was picked up one time. The chain joins TRBV30 to TRBJ1-1; D may be TRBD1 (6 bases). V was cut by 8 bases and J by 3 bases, with 22 bases left in between. Germline CDR1 is GTSNPN and CDR2 is SVGIG (reference sequence). This CDR3 has 15 amino acids. The CDR3 reads CARLSGTGKYTEAFF. As DNA, the CDR3 is TGTGCCCGCCTTTCCGGAACAGGGAAGTACACTGAAGCTTTCTTT. Full variable domain (outside the CDR3, taken from reference TRBV30 and TRBJ1-1): SQTIHQWPATLVQPVGSPLSLECTVEGTSNPNLYWYRQAAGRGLQLLFYSVGIGQISSEVPQNLSASRPQDRQFILSSKKLLLSDSGFYLCARLSGTGKYTEAFFGQGTRLTVV.

To note about this clone: Other DNA variants within this sample encode the same CDR3. The chain has TRBV19 and TRBJ1-5, with D possibly matching TRBD1 (6 bases). The CDR3 is 15 residues long. V was trimmed by 2 bases and J by 2 bases, leaving 10 bases between them. Looked up from germline, CDR1 is LNHDA and CDR2 is SQIVND (reference sequence). This chain's CDR3 is CASSIQGQGNQPQHF. The DNA of the CDR3 is TGTGCCAGTAGTATACAGGGGCAGGGCAATCAGCCCCAGCATTTT.

The CDR3 nucleotides are TGTGCCACCAGTGATTCGAGGACAGGCGGGGCCCAGCATTTT. Protein product: CATSDSRTGGAQHF. The gene calls are TRBV24-1 and TRBJ1-5; the match to TRBD1 covers 7 bases. After removal of 2 bases from V and 11 bases from J, the junction contained 8 bases not matched to a gene. CDR3 length: 14 amino acids. Germline CDR1 is KGHDR and CDR2 is SFDVKD.

This clone was seen only a few times. The rearrangement links TRBV28 to TRBJ1-2; the D gene is possibly TRBD1 (6 bases). The ends were cut back, 5 bases at V and 4 bases at J, with 8 bases in the middle. This CDR3 spans 12 amino acids. The germline V gene has CDR1 MDHEN and CDR2 SYDVKM. The CDR3 coding sequence is TGTGCCAGCAGTAGGGACACCTATGGCTACACCTTC. It is translated as CASSRDTYGYTF.

V gene TRBV10-3 combines with J gene TRBJ1-2, with D uncertain. V lost 0 bases and J 4 bases, leaving 15 bases between the germline ends. Germline V CDR1 and CDR2: ENHRY, SYGVKD. CDR3 length equals 16 residues. In DNA form, the CDR3 reads TGTGCCATCAGTGAGTCACGGGGTCAGGCCTCCTATGGCTACACCTTC. Its translation: CAISESRGQASYGYTF.

The chain carries TRBV27 and TRBJ1-2, with TRBD1 as a possible D gene (6 bases). The CDR3 covers 14 residues. Looked up from germline, CDR1 is MNHEY and CDR2 is SMNVEV (reference sequence). Trimming took off 2 bases at V and 8 bases at J, with 15 bases between the two ends. CDR3 residues: CASSLTVTTGGYTF. In DNA, the CDR3 is TGTGCCAGCAGTTTAACAGTCACCACAGGGGGCTACACCTTC.

This clone was observed a single time. The chain combines TRBV5-1 with TRBJ1-2; unclear D gene. The CDR3 covers 13 residues. Germline values: CDR1 SGHRS, CDR2 YFSETQ. Trimming cost V 5 bases and J 4 bases, with 12 bases left between them. CDR3 DNA sequence: TGCGCCAGCAGGGCTACAGAGACCTATGGCTACACCTTC. Amino acid sequence: CASRATETYGYTF.

The chain carries TRBV28 and TRBJ1-5; the D gene is possibly TRBD1 (5 bases). In germline, CDR1 is MDHEN, CDR2 SYDVKM. This CDR3 has 13 amino acids. The ends were cut back, 6 bases at V and 2 bases at J, with 8 bases in the middle. The CDR3 coding sequence is TGTGCCAGCAGGCGGGACCGCAATCAGCCCCAGCATTTT. It codes for CASRRDRNQPQHF.

The count of this clone is one. The chain links TRBV9 to TRBJ1-6, with TRBD1 as a possible D gene (6 bases). With 2 bases removed from V and 8 bases from J, the gap between germline ends came to 11 bases. The CDR3 sequence is 14 residues long. The germline CDR1 and CDR2 sequences are SGDLS and YYNGEE. The CDR3 DNA is TGTGCCAGCAGCGTCCAGGGGAGGGATTCACCCCTCCACTTT. Protein product: CASSVQGRDSPLHF.

This chain links TRBV2 with TRBJ2-1; D tentatively reads TRBD1 or TRBD2 (5 bases each). The V gene's germline CDR1 is SNHLY and CDR2 FYNNEI. Trimming stripped 6 bases from V and 5 bases from J, with 11 bases between. CDR3 size: 13 residues. Here the CDR3 reads CASRGTGNNEQFF. The CDR3, as DNA: TGTGCCAGCAGAGGGACGGGGAACAATGAGCAGTTCTTC.

CDR3 sequence reads: CASSLEWGGDTEAFF. The CDR3 nucleotides read TGTGCCAGCAGCTTGGAGTGGGGAGGAGACACTGAAGCTTTCTTT. This rearrangement joins TRBV5-6 to TRBJ1-1; no clear D. Germline CDR1 reads SGHDT; CDR2 reads YYEEEE. The CDR3 spans 15 residues. Trimming removed 0 bases at V and 3 bases at J, with 12 bases between.

CDR3 protein: CASSLSTATGELFF. Written as DNA, the CDR3 is TGTGCCAGCAGCTTAAGCACAGCCACCGGGGAGCTGTTTTTT. The chain links TRBV11-2 to TRBJ2-2, with D hard to call. This CDR3 has 14 amino acids. Trimming stripped 2 bases from V and 4 bases from J, with 8 bases between. CDR1 is SGHAT, CDR2 FQNNGV, per germline.

This clone has only one observation. J is TRBJ2-2 and V is TRBV3-1 (or the pseudogene TRBV3-2); 7 bases map to TRBD1. Trimming removed 3 bases from V and 2 bases from J; junction bases left unmatched: 6. Germline V lookup: CDR1 LGHDT, CDR2 YNNKEL (reference sequence). This CDR3 is 16 amino acids long. The CDR3 sequence is CASSHLTGSNTGELFF. The CDR3 DNA is TGTGCCAGCAGCCACTTGACAGGGTCTAACACCGGGGAGCTGTTTTTT.

The chain links TRBV12-3 or TRBV12-4 to TRBJ1-4; D uncertain. Trimming removed 8 bases at V and 3 bases at J, with 10 bases between. This CDR3 region has 13 residues. The CDR3 region is CASGRRANEKLFF. The CDR3, as DNA: TGTGCCAGCGGCAGGCGGGCTAATGAAAAACTGTTTTTT.

The chain recombines TRBV5-1 with TRBJ1-1, with D unclear. CDR3 length: 13 residues. V gave up 6 bases and J gave up 0 bases, with 9 bases separating them. Germline CDR1 is SGHRS and CDR2 is YFSETQ. The CDR3 protein is CASMEPMNTEAFF. CDR3 DNA sequence: TGCGCCAGCATGGAACCTATGAACACTGAAGCTTTCTTT.

This sequence joins TRBV19 and TRBJ1-6; tentatively, D is TRBD1 (5 bases). V was trimmed by 3 bases and J by 7 bases, leaving 13 bases between them. CDR3 size: 15 residues. Germline lookup yields CDR1 LNHDA and CDR2 SQIVND (reference sequence). The CDR3 DNA follows: TGTGCCAGTAGTATTTATGACAGACTCAATTCACCCCTCCACTTT. Amino acids: CASSIYDRLNSPLHF.

The rearrangement joins TRBV19 to TRBJ1-2; D is uncertain. Trimming removed 7 bases at V and 6 bases at J, with 9 bases between. The CDR3 is 11 amino acids. Germline V gene sequence: CDR1 LNHDA, CDR2 SQIVND (reference sequence). DNA of the CDR3: TGTGCCAGTACTGTCACAGATGGCTACACCTTC. This sequence encodes CASTVTDGYTF.